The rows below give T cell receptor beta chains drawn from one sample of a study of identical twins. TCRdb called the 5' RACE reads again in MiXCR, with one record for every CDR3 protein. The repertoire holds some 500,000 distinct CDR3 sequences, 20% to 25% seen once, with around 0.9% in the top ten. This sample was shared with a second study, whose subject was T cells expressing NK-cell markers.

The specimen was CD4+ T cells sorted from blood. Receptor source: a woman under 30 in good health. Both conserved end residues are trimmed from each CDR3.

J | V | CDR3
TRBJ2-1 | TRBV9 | ASSPRGSGISYNEQF
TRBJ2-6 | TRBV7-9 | ASSPNRAGANVLT
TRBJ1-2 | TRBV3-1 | ASSQLYREGGYT
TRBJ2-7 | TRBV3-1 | ASSYRTSGRGEQY
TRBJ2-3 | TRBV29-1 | SGIPSGGARDTQY
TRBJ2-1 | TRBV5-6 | ASSSSGYPYNEQF
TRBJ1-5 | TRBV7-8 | ASSRWGQGESQPQH
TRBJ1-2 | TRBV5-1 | ASSNRDNYGYT
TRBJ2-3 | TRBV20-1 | SAQTMTNTDTQY
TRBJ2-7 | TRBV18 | ASSPQGGGVEYEQY
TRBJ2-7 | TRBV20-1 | SARLAGAYEQY
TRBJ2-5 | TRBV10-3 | AISRSTSGVYQETQY
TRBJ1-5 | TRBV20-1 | SAREGRTPPQH
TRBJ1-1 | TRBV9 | ASSVGRGTEAF
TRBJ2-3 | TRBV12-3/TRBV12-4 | ASSFGQITDTQY
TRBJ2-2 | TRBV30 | AWSVGDQDTGELF
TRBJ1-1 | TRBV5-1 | ASSLVAGMNTEAF
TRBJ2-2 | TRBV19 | ASSIPWGPFPGELF
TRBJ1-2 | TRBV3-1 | ASRAGRTYGYT
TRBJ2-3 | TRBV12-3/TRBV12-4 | ASSSWTSGRTDTQY
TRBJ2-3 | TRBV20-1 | SARDWKRHTDTQY
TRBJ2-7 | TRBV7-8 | ASSLSGTGEQY
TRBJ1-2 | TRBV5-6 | ASSFAGTGDYGYT
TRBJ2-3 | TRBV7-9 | ASSPSGSADTQY
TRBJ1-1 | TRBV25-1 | ASSDPRGTSPEAF
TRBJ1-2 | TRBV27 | ASSATAGPGGYT
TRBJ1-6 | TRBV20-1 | SARGQPDSPLH
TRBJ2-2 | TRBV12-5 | ASGLVLGLNTGELF
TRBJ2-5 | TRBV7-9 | ASNLGDGKETQY
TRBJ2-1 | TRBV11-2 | ASSFTDGSYNEQF
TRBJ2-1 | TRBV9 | ASSVGNWDEQF
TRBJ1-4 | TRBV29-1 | SVRVAPNEKLF
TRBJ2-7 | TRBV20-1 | SARSGQSSYEQY
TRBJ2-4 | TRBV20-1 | SACRAQGAKNIQY
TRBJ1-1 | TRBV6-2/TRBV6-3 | ASSSRVGGMNTEAF
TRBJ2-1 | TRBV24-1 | ATLRERGYNEQF
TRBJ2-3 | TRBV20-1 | SAEGQGRDTQY
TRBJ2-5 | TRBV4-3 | ASSPRKGNQETQY
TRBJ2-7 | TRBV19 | ASSTDRGANNEQY
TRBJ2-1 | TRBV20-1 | SASHNNEQF
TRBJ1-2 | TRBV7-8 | ASSLTRDGYT
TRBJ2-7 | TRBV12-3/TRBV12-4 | ASSLRAGGGEFEQY
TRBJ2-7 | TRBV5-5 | ASSQLTSGVAEQY
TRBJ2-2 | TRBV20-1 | SARPLGSANTGELF
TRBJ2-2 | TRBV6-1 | ASSEFPGAGELF
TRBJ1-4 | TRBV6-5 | ASSYDSGGREKLF
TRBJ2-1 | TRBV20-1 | SAHAPGLAGNEQF
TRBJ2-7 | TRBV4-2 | ASSGGTSGTYEQY
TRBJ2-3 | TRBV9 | ASSARGELRGMRVTDTQY